The rows below give T cell receptor beta chains drawn from one sample of a study of T-cell memory formation after mild COVID-19. TCRdb reprocessed the 5' RACE reads with MiXCR, giving one entry per CDR3 protein. The sample contains under 550,000 distinct CDR3 sequences, around 17% of which appear only once. Input material: PBMCs or a T cell subset sorted from them (not recorded which). These receptors came from a man younger than 35 who had mild COVID-19 (a few samples of this study predate the infection). Cell type and time point are not known. The CDR3 runs from the conserved cysteine through the conserved F or W. Fields, in order: D gene, J gene, V gene, clone size, CDR3 DNA, CDR3 protein. A D gene is named only where the DNA matches it firmly. Some rows mark clone size as missing; the rest say once, few, many or name a class of expanded clone.

TRBD1 | TRBJ2-1 | TRBV5-1 | NA | TGCGCCAGCAGCTTGGCGGGACAGGGCTATGAGCAGTTCTTC | CASSLAGQGYEQFF
TRBD1 | TRBJ1-5 | TRBV7-6 | NA | TGTGCCAGCAGCCCAGGGACAGGGTATCAGCCCCAGCATTTT | CASSPGTGYQPQHF
NA | TRBJ1-1 | TRBV9 | NA | TGTGCCAGCAGCGTAAAGGGGGTGAACACTGAAGCTTTCTTT | CASSVKGVNTEAFF
TRBD1 | TRBJ2-7 | TRBV7-2 | few | TGTGCCAGCAGACGTGAGAGGGGGCTCACCTACGAGCAGTACTTC | CASRRERGLTYEQYF
NA | TRBJ1-1 | TRBV7-9 | NA | TGTGCCAGCAGCCGGGGACTAGAAGCTTTCTTT | CASSRGLEAFF
NA | TRBJ1-1 | TRBV5-1 | many | TGCGCCAGCAGCGTGGGGACAATGAACACTGAAGCTTTCTTT | CASSVGTMNTEAFF
NA | TRBJ2-2 | TRBV4-3 | many | TGCGCCAGCAGCCAAGATCTTCGGCAGGGAGGTACCGGGGAGCTGTTTTTT | CASSQDLRQGGTGELFF
NA | TRBJ2-5 | TRBV6-6 | NA | TGTGCCAGCATCCAAGACTCAGAGACCCAGTACTTC | CASIQDSETQYF
TRBD2 | TRBJ2-3 | TRBV7-2 | NA | TGTGCCAGCAGCAAGCGGGGCCTATCCACAGATACGCAGTATTTT | CASSKRGLSTDTQYF
NA | TRBJ1-6 | TRBV21-1 | few | TGTGCCGGAATCAGTGGAAAGAATTCACCCCTCCACTTT | CAGISGKNSPLHF
TRBD1 | TRBJ1-2 | TRBV12-3/TRBV12-4 | NA | TGTGCCAGCAGTTTCCGGACAGGGGGAGGCTACACCTTC | CASSFRTGGGYTF
NA | TRBJ2-2 | TRBV24-1 | few | TGTGCCACCGGAAATCAGGGGAGCACCGGGGAGCTGTTTTTT | CATGNQGSTGELFF
TRBD2 | TRBJ2-1 | TRBV7-3 | NA | TGTGCCAGCAGCTCCATCTCTAGCGGGGGGTTATACAATGAGCAGTTCTTC | CASSSISSGGLYNEQFF
NA | TRBJ2-4 | TRBV6-5 | once | TGTGCCAGCACTTCGTTACTGGCAGCCAAAAACATTCAGTACTTC | CASTSLLAAKNIQYF
NA | TRBJ1-6 | TRBV7-3 | few | TGTGCCAGCAGCTTATGGGGAGGGAATAATTCACCCCTCCACTTT | CASSLWGGNNSPLHF
NA | TRBJ2-5 | TRBV11-2 | NA | TGTGCCAGCAGCTTAGAGGCTCCTATCCTGGAGACCCAGTACTTC | CASSLEAPILETQYF
NA | TRBJ1-6 | TRBV5-1 | few | TGCGCCAGCAGCTTGGCCGAAGGGAGACAGACCCTCCACTTT | CASSLAEGRQTLHF
NA | TRBJ1-1 | TRBV5-1 | NA | TGCGCCAGCAGCACCGGACCCCTGCCCGCTGAAGCTTTCTTT | CASSTGPLPAEAFF
TRBD1 | TRBJ1-6 | TRBV9 | few | TGTGCCAGCAGCCCCCTGGACAGGGTCTATAATTCACCCCTCCACTTT | CASSPLDRVYNSPLHF
TRBD1 | TRBJ1-1 | TRBV27 | NA | TGTGCCAGCAGTCCAGGGACAGGGGGAGGGTACACTGAAGCTTTCTTT | CASSPGTGGGYTEAFF